What follows are 2 T cell receptor beta chains derived from one specimen sequenced in a study of blood T cell repertoires in COVID-19. Profiled with immunoSEQ multiplex PCR; TCRdb holds only in-frame clones, not every one. The sample records fewer than 150,000 clones, 85% being singletons. The specimen sequenced was peripheral blood. The receptors derive from a human donor in a cohort sampled during active COVID-19.

DNA of the CDR3: TGCGCCAGCAGTTTCTATAGCGGGAGCCACAATGAGCAGTTCTTC. Its protein product is CASSFYSGSHNEQFF. The rearrangement joins TRBV5-1 to TRBJ2-1; 9 bases map to TRBD2. This CDR3 comprises 15 residues. Germline-derived CDR1 and CDR2 are SGHRS and YFSETQ. The V gene end was trimmed by 5 bases and the J gene end by 5 bases; junction bases not matched to a gene: 8. Combining the CDR3 with reference TRBV5-1 and TRBJ2-1 gives the whole variable domain KAGVTQTPRYLIKTRGQQVTLSCSPISGHRSVSWYQQTPGQGLQFLFEYFSETQRNKGNFPGRFSGRQFSNSRSEMNVSTLELGDSALYLCASSFYSGSHNEQFFGPGTRLTVL.

This clone was observed a single time. The rearrangement links TRBV7-9 to TRBJ2-7; 9 bases are shared with TRBD2. The V gene end was trimmed by 2 bases and the J gene end by 6 bases; junction bases not matched to a gene: 8. CDR3 length: 15 amino acids. Germline CDR1 SEHNR, CDR2 FQNEAQ (reference sequence). CDR3 coding DNA: TGTGCCAGCAGCTTAATTCGGGGACTAGCCGGCGAGCAGTACTTC. This gives the protein CASSLIRGLAGEQYF.